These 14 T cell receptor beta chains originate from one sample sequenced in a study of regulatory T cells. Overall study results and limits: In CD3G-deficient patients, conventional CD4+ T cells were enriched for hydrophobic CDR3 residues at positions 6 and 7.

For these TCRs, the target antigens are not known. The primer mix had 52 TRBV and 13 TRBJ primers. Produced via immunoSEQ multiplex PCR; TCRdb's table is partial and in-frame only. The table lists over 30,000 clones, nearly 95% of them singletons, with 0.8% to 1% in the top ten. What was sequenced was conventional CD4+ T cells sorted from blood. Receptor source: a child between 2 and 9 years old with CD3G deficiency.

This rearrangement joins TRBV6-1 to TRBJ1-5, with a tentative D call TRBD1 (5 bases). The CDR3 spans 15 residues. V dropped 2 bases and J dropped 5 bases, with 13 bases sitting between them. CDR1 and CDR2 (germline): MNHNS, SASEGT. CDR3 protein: CASSESGRGHQPQHF. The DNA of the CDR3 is TGTGCCAGCAGTGAAAGTGGGAGGGGCCATCAGCCCCAGCATTTT.

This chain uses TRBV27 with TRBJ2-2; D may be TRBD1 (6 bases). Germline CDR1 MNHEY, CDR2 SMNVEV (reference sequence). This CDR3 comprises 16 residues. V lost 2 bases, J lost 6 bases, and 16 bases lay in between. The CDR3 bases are TGTGCCAGCAGTTTAAGAAGGGGGACGAAGGCCGGGGAGCTGTTTTTT. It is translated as CASSLRRGTKAGELFF.

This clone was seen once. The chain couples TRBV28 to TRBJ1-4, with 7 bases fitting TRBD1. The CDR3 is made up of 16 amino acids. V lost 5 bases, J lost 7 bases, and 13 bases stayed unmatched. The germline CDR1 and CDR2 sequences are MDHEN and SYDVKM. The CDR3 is CASSGITGVVGEKLFF. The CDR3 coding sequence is TGTGCCAGCAGTGGAATTACAGGGGTGGTTGGTGAAAAACTGTTTTTT.

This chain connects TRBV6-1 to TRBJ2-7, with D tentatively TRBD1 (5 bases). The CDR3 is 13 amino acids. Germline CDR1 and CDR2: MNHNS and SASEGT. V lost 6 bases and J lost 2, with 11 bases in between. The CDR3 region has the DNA TGTGCCAGCAGGACCCAGGGTGCCTACGAGCAGTACTTC. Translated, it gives CASRTQGAYEQYF.

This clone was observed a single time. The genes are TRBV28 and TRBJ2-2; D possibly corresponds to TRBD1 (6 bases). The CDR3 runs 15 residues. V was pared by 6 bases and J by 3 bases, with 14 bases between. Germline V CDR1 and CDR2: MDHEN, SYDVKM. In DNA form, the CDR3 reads TGTGCCAGCAGGTCAGGGGATTCCTACACCGGGGAGCTGTTTTTT. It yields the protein CASRSGDSYTGELFF.

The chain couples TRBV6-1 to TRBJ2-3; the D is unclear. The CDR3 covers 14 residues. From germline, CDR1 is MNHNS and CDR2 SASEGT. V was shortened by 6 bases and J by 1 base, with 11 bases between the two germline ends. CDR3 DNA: TGTGCCAGCAGACCGCAACCGGGCACAGATACGCAGTATTTT. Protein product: CASRPQPGTDTQYF.

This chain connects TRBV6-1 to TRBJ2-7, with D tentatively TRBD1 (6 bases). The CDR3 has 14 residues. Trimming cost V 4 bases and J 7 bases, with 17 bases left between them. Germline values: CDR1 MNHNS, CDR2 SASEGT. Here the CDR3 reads CASSGGQTVWEQYF. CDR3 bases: TGTGCCAGCAGTGGAGGACAGACTGTATGGGAGCAGTACTTC.

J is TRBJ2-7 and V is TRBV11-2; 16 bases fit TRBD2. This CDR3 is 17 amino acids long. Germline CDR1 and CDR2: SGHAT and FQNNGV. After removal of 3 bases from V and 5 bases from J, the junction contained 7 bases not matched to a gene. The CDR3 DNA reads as TGTGCCAGCAGCTTTACAGCGGGACTAGCGGGAGGGCACGAGCAGTACTTC. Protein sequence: CASSFTAGLAGGHEQYF.

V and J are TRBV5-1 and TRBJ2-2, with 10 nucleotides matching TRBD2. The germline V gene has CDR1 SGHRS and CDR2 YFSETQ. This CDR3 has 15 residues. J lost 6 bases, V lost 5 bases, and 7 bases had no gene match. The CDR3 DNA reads TGCGCCAGCAGACCTCTAGCGGGAGTCGCCGGGGAGCTGTTTTTT. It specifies CASRPLAGVAGELFF.

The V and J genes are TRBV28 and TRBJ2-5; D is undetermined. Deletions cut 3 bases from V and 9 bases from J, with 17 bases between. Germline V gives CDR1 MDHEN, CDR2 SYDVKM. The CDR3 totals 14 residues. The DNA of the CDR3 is TGTGCCAGCAGTTTTGACACCCCGGTGTCGGCCCAGTACTTC. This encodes CASSFDTPVSAQYF. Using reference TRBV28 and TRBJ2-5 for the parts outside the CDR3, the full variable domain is DVKVTQSSRYLVKRTGEKVFLECVQDMDHENMFWYRQDPGLGLRLIYFSYDVKMKEKGDIPEGYSVSREKKERFSLILESASTNQTSMYLCASSFDTPVSAQYFGPGTRLLVL.

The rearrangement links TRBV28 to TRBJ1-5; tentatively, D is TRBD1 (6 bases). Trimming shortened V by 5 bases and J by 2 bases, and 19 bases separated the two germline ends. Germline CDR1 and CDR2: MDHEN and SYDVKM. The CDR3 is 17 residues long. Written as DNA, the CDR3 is TGTGCCAGCAGTCCCCCAGGTGGGGGCCGGGGCAATCAGCCCCAGCATTTT. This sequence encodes CASSPPGGGRGNQPQHF.

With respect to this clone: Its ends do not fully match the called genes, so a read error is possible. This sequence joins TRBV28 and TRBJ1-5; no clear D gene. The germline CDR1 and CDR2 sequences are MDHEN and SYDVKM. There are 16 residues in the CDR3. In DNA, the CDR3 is TGTGCCAGCGGTTTGGGAGACACCATCCCAAATCAGCCCCAGCATTTT. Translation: CASGLGDTIPNQPQHF.

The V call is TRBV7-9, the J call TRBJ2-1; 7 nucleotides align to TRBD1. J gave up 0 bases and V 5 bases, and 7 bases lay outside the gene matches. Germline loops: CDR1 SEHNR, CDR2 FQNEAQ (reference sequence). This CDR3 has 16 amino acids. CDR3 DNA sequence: TGTGCCAGCAGCAGTGACAGGGCGAGCTCCTACAATGAGCAGTTCTTC. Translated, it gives CASSSDRASSYNEQFF.

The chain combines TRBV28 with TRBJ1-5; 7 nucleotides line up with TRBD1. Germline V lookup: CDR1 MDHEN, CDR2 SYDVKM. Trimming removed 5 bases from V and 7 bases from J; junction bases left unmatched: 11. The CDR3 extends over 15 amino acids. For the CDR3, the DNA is TGTGCCAGCAGTCAGCCCAGGGGGGGAGGACAGCCCCAGCATTTT. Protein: CASSQPRGGGQPQHF.